These 24 T cell receptor beta chains originate from one sample sequenced in a study of blood T cells in healthy people across ages. Together with a sample-barcoded 5' primer, a J-beta primer mix was included in a second PCR lasting roughly 6 to 12 cycles. TCRdb re-analysed the 5' RACE reads in MiXCR, keeping a single row per CDR3 protein. Among almost 1 million distinct CDR3 sequences, 51% were seen once, and the ten largest hold 20% to 25%. The sequenced sample was blood. All receptors come from a woman between 55 and 75 years old in good health.

The chain uses TRBV29-1 and TRBJ1-5; the D is unclear. Germline assignment: CDR1 SQVTM and CDR2 ANQGSEA. The CDR3 spans 13 residues. V lost 5 bases and J 0 bases, leaving 8 bases between the germline ends. CDR3 DNA: TGCAGCGTTCAGGATTATAGCAATCAGCCCCAGCATTTT. Its translation is CSVQDYSNQPQHF.

This chain uses TRBV20-1 with TRBJ1-4; 9 nucleotides agree with TRBD1. CDR1 DFQATT and CDR2 SNEGSKA come from the germline V gene (reference sequence). After removal of 0 bases from V and 2 bases from J, the junction contained 7 bases not matched to a gene. CDR3 size: 17 residues. The CDR3 is CSARETGGAWTNEKLFF. The DNA for the CDR3 is TGCAGTGCTAGAGAAACAGGGGGCGCGTGGACTAATGAAAAACTGTTTTTT.

In its sample, this clonotype was seen many times. The V gene is TRBV29-1, the J gene TRBJ2-7, with D uncertain. Trimming shortened V by 6 bases and J by 0 bases, and 12 bases separated the two germline ends. The germline CDR1 and CDR2 sequences are SQVTM and ANQGSEA. The CDR3 spans 13 residues. The DNA of the CDR3 is TGCAGCGTCCTACCTGTAGGCTCCTACGAGCAGTACTTC. Translation: CSVLPVGSYEQYF.

J is TRBJ2-3 and V is TRBV9, with TRBD1 matching 10 bases. The CDR3 has 16 amino acids. Germline V gene data show CDR1 as SGDLS and CDR2 as YYNGEE. Trimming took 3 bases from V and 0 from J; bases not matched to a gene: 4. CDR3: CASSAGQGTSTDTQYF. The CDR3 nucleotides read TGTGCCAGCAGCGCGGGACAGGGGACTAGCACAGATACGCAGTATTTT.

The chain links TRBV28 to TRBJ2-4, with a weak D call TRBD2 (5 bases). CDR3 length: 16 amino acids. V was pared by 2 bases and J by 0 bases, with 11 bases between. Germline V gene lookup returns CDR1 MDHEN and CDR2 SYDVKM. CDR3 nucleotide sequence: TGTGCCAGCAGTTTACGGGAAAACCTAGCCAAAAACATTCAGTACTTC. Encoded protein: CASSLRENLAKNIQYF.

In its sample, this clonotype was seen once. Here the CDR3 reads CASSYFKAGSYGYTF. As DNA, the CDR3 is TGTGCCAGCAGTTATTTTAAGGCAGGCTCCTATGGCTACACCTTC. The chain couples TRBV6-5 to TRBJ1-2; D is uncertain. CDR1 and CDR2 from the germline V gene are MNHEY and SVGAGI. V was clipped by 3 bases and J by 4 bases, with 15 bases between them. The CDR3 is made up of 15 amino acids.

This clonotype was counted only a few times. The chain has TRBV7-2 and TRBJ2-7; D gene unclear. This CDR3 has 14 residues. Germline assignment: CDR1 SGHTA and CDR2 FQGNSA. V was cut by 8 bases and J by 0 bases, with 14 bases left in between. CDR3 loop: CASSLFGTSYEQYF. CDR3 nucleotide sequence: TGTGCCAGCTCCCTCTTCGGCACCTCCTACGAGCAGTACTTC.

The V call is TRBV21-1, the J call TRBJ1-2. TRBV21-1 is marked as a pseudogene. The CDR3 has 16 amino acids. The chain's CDR3 is CASSTQHWIPNYGYTF. The DNA for the CDR3 is TGTGCCAGCAGCACACAACACTGGATCCCTAACTATGGCTACACCTTC.

This clonotype was seen only once. The rearrangement joins TRBV19 to TRBJ2-1; D unclear. V lost 7 bases to trimming and J lost 5 bases, with 12 bases between them. Germline loops: CDR1 LNHDA, CDR2 SQIVND (reference sequence). This CDR3 region has 13 residues. This chain's CDR3 is CASTSVNHNEQFF. CDR3 nucleotides: TGTGCCAGTACTTCAGTAAACCACAATGAGCAGTTCTTC. The whole variable domain, remainder taken from reference TRBV19 and TRBJ2-1, is DGGITQSPKYLFRKEGQNVTLSCEQNLNHDAMYWYRQDPGQGLRLIYYSQIVNDFQKGDIAEGYSVSREKKESFPLTVTSAQKNPTAFYLCASTSVNHNEQFFGPGTRLTVL.

The V gene is TRBV7-8, the J gene TRBJ2-3, with D perhaps matching TRBD2 (5 bases). The germline gives CDR1 SGHVS, CDR2 FQNEAQ. The CDR3 runs to 12 residues. Trimming left V 5 bases short and J 9 bases short, with 12 bases between. The CDR3 reads CASSGSQRTQYF. Here the CDR3 DNA reads TGTGCCAGCAGCGGATCCCAGCGGACGCAGTATTTT.

A few counts support this clonotype. This rearrangement joins TRBV20-1 to TRBJ2-2; possible D gene TRBD2, 5 bases. This CDR3 contains 14 residues. The germline CDR1 and CDR2 sequences are DFQATT and SNEGSKA (reference sequence). Trimming took 5 bases from V and 7 from J, leaving 17 bases between them. DNA of the CDR3: TGCAGTGCTGGAACTAGTATGGGTGGCGGGGAGCTGTTTTTT. This translates into CSAGTSMGGGELFF.

This clonotype has a count of ten or more. V gene TRBV12-3 or TRBV12-4 combines with J gene TRBJ2-5; 7 bases align to TRBD2. This CDR3 has 11 residues. After removal of 8 bases from V and 9 bases from J, the junction contained 6 bases not matched to a gene. CDR3 sequence reads: CASSGRDSQYF. CDR3 DNA sequence: TGTGCCAGCTCAGGGAGGGATTCCCAGTACTTC.

V gene TRBV7-2 combines with J gene TRBJ1-6; tentative D call: TRBD1 (5 bases). The CDR3 contains 16 residues. Germline V gives CDR1 SGHTA, CDR2 FQGNSA. V gave up 4 bases and J gave up 8 bases, with 18 bases separating them. The CDR3 protein is CASSYLMSGLDSPLHF. The CDR3 region has the DNA TGTGCCAGCAGCTATCTAATGTCAGGGTTGGATTCACCCCTCCACTTT.

This clonotype turned up a few times. The rearrangement links TRBV20-1 to TRBJ2-7; either TRBD1 or TRBD2 may fit D (6 bases each). The germline V gene has CDR1 DFQATT and CDR2 SNEGSKA (reference sequence). The V gene lost 6 bases and the J gene lost 3 bases, with 18 bases spanning the gap. CDR3 length: 14 residues. CDR3 region: CSATDSGGFYEQYF. CDR3 DNA sequence: TGCAGTGCGACCGATTCCGGGGGCTTCTACGAGCAGTACTTC.

This clonotype was counted between two and nine times. The genes are TRBV7-6 and TRBJ2-3; 9 nucleotides line up with TRBD2. J lost 2 bases, V lost 4 bases, and 10 bases had no gene match. CDR3 length: 17 amino acids. The germline gives CDR1 SGHVS, CDR2 FNYEAQ. The CDR3 sequence: CASSSGRLAEITDTQYF. CDR3 coding DNA: TGTGCCAGCAGCTCTGGAAGACTAGCGGAGATCACAGATACGCAGTATTTT.

The chain carries TRBV24-1 and TRBJ2-1; 9 bases map to TRBD2. V was clipped by 12 bases and J by 7 bases; unmatched bases: 9. The germline V gene has CDR1 KGHDR and CDR2 SFDVKD. CDR3 length: 13 amino acids. CDR3 residues: CAPPTSGQNEQFF. CDR3 coding DNA: TGTGCCCCCCCGACTAGCGGCCAAAATGAGCAGTTCTTC.

The chain uses TRBV5-1 and TRBJ2-1; 8 bases agree with TRBD1. The V segment lost 7 bases and the J segment 2 bases; nucleotides outside the gene matches: 5. The CDR3 is 14 amino acids. Per the germline V gene, CDR1 is SGHRS and CDR2 is YFSETQ. CDR3 protein: CASVKTGAYNEQFF. The CDR3 bases are TGCGCCAGCGTTAAGACAGGGGCCTACAATGAGCAGTTCTTC.

V and J are TRBV7-2 and TRBJ2-1, with a weak D call TRBD2 (7 bases). Germline V gene lookup returns CDR1 SGHTA and CDR2 FQGNSA. Trimming removed 0 bases at V and 3 bases at J, with 21 bases between. The CDR3 spans 19 residues. This chain's CDR3 is CASSLAVSRRGGFYNEQFF. In DNA, the CDR3 is TGTGCCAGCAGCTTAGCTGTTAGCCGGAGGGGGGGATTCTACAATGAGCAGTTCTTC.

This clonotype was found a few times. The chain combines TRBV6-2 or TRBV6-3 with TRBJ2-4; D may be TRBD1 (6 bases). The last part of the DNA fits TRBJ2-7 better; the J call may be wrong. Germline CDR1 MNHEY, CDR2 SVGEGT. This CDR3 region has 17 residues. The CDR3 loop reads CASSATVGAGRRLEQYF. For the CDR3, the DNA is TGTGCCAGCAGTGCCACGGTGGGGGCCGGGCGTCGGCTCGAGCAGTACTTC.

About this clonotype itself: One junction end disagrees with the germline gene, perhaps due to a read error. V gene TRBV7-3 combines with J gene TRBJ2-3, with D possibly called TRBD1 or TRBD2 (6 bases each). In germline, CDR1 is SGHTA, CDR2 FQGTGA. The CDR3 has 14 residues. The CDR3 DNA is TGTGCCTGCAGCTACGAAAGGGGGGCGTTCGGGCAGTATTTT. As protein: CACSYERGAFGQYF.

The chain links TRBV7-2 to TRBJ2-7; 10 nucleotides match TRBD2. The CDR3 contains 17 residues. V dropped 2 bases and J dropped 5; count of bases not matched to a gene: 12. CDR1 and CDR2 (germline): SGHTA, FQGNSA. The CDR3 DNA is TGTGCCAGCAGCTTAAGAGGTTCTAGCGGGAGTTTCCACGAGCAGTACTTC. It codes for CASSLRGSSGSFHEQYF.

The genes are TRBV6-2 or TRBV6-3 and TRBJ1-5, with a tentative D call TRBD1 (5 bases). Germline assignment: CDR1 MNHEY and CDR2 SVGEGT. The ends were cut back, 6 bases at V and 0 bases at J, with 15 bases in the middle. The CDR3 length is 16 residues. CDR3 DNA sequence: TGTGCCAGCAGCTACCCCAGGCAGGGTAGCAATCAGCCCCAGCATTTT. Amino acid sequence: CASSYPRQGSNQPQHF.

The J gene is TRBJ2-1, the V gene TRBV4-1, with 8 nucleotides matching TRBD2. The V segment lost 0 bases and the J segment 7 bases; nucleotides outside the gene matches: 8. The CDR3 has 16 residues. Germline V gene sequence: CDR1 MGHRA, CDR2 YSYEKL. In nucleotides, the CDR3 is TGCGCCAGCAGCCAAGAGGTCGCGGGAGGCAGAAATGAGCAGTTCTTC. As protein: CASSQEVAGGRNEQFF.

This clonotype turned up a few times. The chain is built from TRBV3-1 and TRBJ1-2; D unresolved. The V end lost 1 base, the J end lost 8 bases, and 17 bases lay between the germline ends. In germline, CDR1 is LGHDT, CDR2 YNNKEL (reference sequence). The CDR3 has 15 amino acids. The CDR3 nucleotides read TGTGCCAGCAGCCAAGGCGGGTGGATTGATGCCGGCTACACCTTC. This translates into CASSQGGWIDAGYTF.